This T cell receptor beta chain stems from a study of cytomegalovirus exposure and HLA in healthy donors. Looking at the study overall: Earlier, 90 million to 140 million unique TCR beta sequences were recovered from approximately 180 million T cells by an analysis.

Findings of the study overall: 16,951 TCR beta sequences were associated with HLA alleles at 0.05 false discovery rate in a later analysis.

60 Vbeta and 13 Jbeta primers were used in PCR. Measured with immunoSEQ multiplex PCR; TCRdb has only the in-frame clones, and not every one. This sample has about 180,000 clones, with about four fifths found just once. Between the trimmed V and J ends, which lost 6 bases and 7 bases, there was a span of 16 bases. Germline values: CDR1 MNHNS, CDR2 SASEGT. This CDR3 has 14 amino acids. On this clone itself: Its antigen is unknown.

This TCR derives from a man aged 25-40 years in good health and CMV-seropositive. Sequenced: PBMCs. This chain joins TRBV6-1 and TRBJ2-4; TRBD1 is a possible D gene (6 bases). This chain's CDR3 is CASRETGIGNIQYF. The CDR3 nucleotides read TGTGCCAGCAGGGAAACAGGGATAGGCAACATTCAGTACTTC.